Listed below are T cell receptor beta chains from one sample, sequenced in a study of control samples from healthy donors and cancer patients. Using immunoSEQ multiplex PCR, the repertoire was profiled, and TCRdb retains in-frame clones only, with some absent. The table includes 190,000 or so clones, about 93% detected once. Sequenced input: blood. These receptors originate from a man aged 18-30 years in good health. Both conserved end residues are part of each CDR3. Not all rows give a size; the values are once, few, many and, for expanded clones, a class.

clone size	V gene	J gene	CDR3 protein
once	TRBV11-3	TRBJ1-1	CASSPSGANTEAFF
.	TRBV2	TRBJ2-7	CASRVPGQGIHEQYF
.	TRBV6-2/TRBV6-3	TRBJ1-2	CASSYSPMEGGYGYTF
.	TRBV7-8	TRBJ1-3	CASSFGGQVPSGNTIYF
.	TRBV5-1	TRBJ2-1	CASSSPGQGADEQFF
.	TRBV25-1	TRBJ1-3	CAKPGSSGNTIYF
.	TRBV18	TRBJ2-3	CASSPPSSVDTQYF
.	TRBV7-2	TRBJ2-1	CASSSAGTSGVGSYNEQFF
.	TRBV10-3	TRBJ2-3	CAISSQTGAGTDTQYF
.	TRBV2	TRBJ1-2	CASQPRQGYESYTF
.	TRBV5-6	TRBJ1-3	CASSPTGTGNTIYF
.	TRBV6-5	TRBJ2-3	CASSPGSTDTQYF
.	TRBV24-1	TRBJ2-1	CATSGDYHNEQFF
.	TRBV6-5	TRBJ1-4	CASSSGGSNEKLFF
.	TRBV28	TRBJ2-4	CASSLSTKWGLRAKNIQYF
once	TRBV27	TRBJ2-1	CASSLTRRLAYNEQFF
.	TRBV2	TRBJ2-7	CASNPVYEQYF
.	TRBV6-5	TRBJ2-6	CASLPNSGANVLTF
.	TRBV7-2	TRBJ1-5	CASSPFSGSNQPQHF
.	TRBV18	TRBJ1-6	CASSPDSLSSYNSPLHF
.	TRBV6-5	TRBJ2-7	CASRSLAGASYEQYF
.	TRBV5-1	TRBJ2-2	CASRRTGAANTGELFF
.	TRBV10-3	TRBJ2-7	CAISATPTGGFSYEQYF
.	TRBV6-5	TRBJ2-1	CASSYLAGREQFF
.	TRBV19	TRBJ1-5	CASSIEPGSINQPQHF
few	TRBV7-9	TRBJ1-6	CASRNKTIGSPLHF
.	TRBV24-1	TRBJ2-3	CATSDEEVTDTQYF
few	TRBV18	TRBJ1-1	CASSPLLSGHSNTEAFF
once	TRBV5-6	TRBJ1-1	CASSFYSRQGTEAFF
.	TRBV4-1	TRBJ2-2	CASSQDIAGGGTGELFF
.	TRBV10-2	TRBJ2-1	CASSGGGHEQFF
.	TRBV6-6	TRBJ1-1	CASSYRGNTEAFF
.	TRBV7-9	TRBJ2-7	CASSSAYEQYF
.	TRBV6-4	TRBJ2-3	CASSPGLSTTDTQYF
.	TRBV11-2	TRBJ1-3	CASSLTGYSGNTIYF
.	TRBV5-1	TRBJ2-7	CASSLVEGTYEQYF
.	TRBV10-2	TRBJ1-5	CASGGTFSNQPQHF
.	TRBV6-6	TRBJ2-7	CASSYSRTDPSYEQYF
.	TRBV9	TRBJ2-3	CASSVGGRGGAEKGDTQYF
few	TRBV11-2	TRBJ1-2	CASSFNYGYTF
.	TRBV14	TRBJ2-3	CASSQVGGSYTDTQYF
.	TRBV19	TRBJ2-7	CASTRLAGVGEQYF
.	TRBV6-5	TRBJ2-7	CASSYLGDAEQYF
.	TRBV12-3/TRBV12-4	TRBJ1-1	CASSLRTGSEAFF
.	TRBV19	TRBJ2-2	CASSKSGRRNTGELFF
.	TRBV27	TRBJ1-5	CASRAKGYSNQPQHF
.	TRBV5-4	TRBJ2-3	CASSFELATTDTQYF
.	TRBV27	TRBJ2-1	CASRGGNPYNEQFF